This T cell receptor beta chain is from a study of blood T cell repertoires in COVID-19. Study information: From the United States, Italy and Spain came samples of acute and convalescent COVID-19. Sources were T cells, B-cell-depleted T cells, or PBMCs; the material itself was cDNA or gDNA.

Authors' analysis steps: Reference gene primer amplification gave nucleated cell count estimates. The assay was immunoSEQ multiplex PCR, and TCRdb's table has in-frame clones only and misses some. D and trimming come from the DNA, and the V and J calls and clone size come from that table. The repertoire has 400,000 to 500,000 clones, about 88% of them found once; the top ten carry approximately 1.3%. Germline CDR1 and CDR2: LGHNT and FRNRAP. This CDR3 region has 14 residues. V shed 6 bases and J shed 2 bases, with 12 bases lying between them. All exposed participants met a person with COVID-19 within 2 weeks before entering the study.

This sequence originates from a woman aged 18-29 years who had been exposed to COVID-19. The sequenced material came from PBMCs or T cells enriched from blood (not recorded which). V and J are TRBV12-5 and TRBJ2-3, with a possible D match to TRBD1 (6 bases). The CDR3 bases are TGTGCTAGTGGAATGGGGACATCCACAGATACGCAGTATTTT. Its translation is CASGMGTSTDTQYF.